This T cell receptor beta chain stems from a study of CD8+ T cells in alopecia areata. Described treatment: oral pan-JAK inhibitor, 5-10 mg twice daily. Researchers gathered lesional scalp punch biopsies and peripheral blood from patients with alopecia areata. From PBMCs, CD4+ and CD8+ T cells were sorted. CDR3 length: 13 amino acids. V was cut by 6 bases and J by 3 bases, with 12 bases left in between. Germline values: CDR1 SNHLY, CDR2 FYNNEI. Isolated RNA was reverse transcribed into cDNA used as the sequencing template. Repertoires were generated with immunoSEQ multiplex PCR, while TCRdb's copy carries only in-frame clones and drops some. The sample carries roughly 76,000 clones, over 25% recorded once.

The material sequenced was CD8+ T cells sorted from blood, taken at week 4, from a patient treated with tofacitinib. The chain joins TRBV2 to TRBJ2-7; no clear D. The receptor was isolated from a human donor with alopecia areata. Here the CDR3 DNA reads TGTGCCAGCAGGGGTGGGGTAAGCTACGAGCAGTACTTC. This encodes CASRGGVSYEQYF. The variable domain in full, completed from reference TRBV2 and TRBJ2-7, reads EPEVTQTPSHQVTQMGQEVILRCVPISNHLYFYWYRQILGQKVEFLVSFYNNEISEKSEIFDDQFSVERPDGSNFTLKIRSTKLEDSAMYFCASRGGVSYEQYFGPGTRLTVT.